Only one count was recorded for the clone carrying this TCR beta chain. This specimen belongs to a study of blood T cell repertoires in COVID-19. About the research overall: PBMCs, B-cell-depleted T cells, or T cells were the source of the cDNA or gDNA that made up the material.

Sequencing used immunoSEQ multiplex PCR; TCRdb keeps in-frame clones, though not all of them. Of 200,000 to 300,000 clones in the sample, around four fifths were seen once. This CDR3 comprises 14 residues. CDR1 is MNHEY, CDR2 SMNVEV, per germline (reference sequence). Trimming pared 3 bases from V and 7 bases from J, leaving 10 bases between. The rearrangement joins TRBV27 to TRBJ1-6; D unclear. The sequence was obtained from a woman in her 70s with acute or convalescent COVID-19. The sample taken for sequencing was peripheral blood. The CDR3 DNA sequence: TGTGCCAGCAGTTTTTCCGGGTTGAATTCACCCCTCCACTTT. It is translated as CASSFSGLNSPLHF.